These 3 T cell receptor beta chains were sequenced from one sample in a study of T cells in Graves' hyperthyroidism and ophthalmopathy. Amplification targeted TCR beta CDR3 regions from RNA transcripts. TCR CDR3 underwent first-round RT-PCR with the HTBI primer set. TCRdb processed the multiplex PCR reads anew with MiXCR; each CDR3 protein has one entry. The table lists 110,000 to 150,000 distinct CDR3 sequences, around 20% of them singletons. Sequenced material: blood. These receptors were collected from a woman in her 50s with Graves' hyperthyroidism that later progressed to Graves' ophthalmopathy.

This clonotype was observed at least ten times. The J gene is TRBJ2-2, the V gene TRBV28, with D possibly matching TRBD1 (5 bases). The CDR3 extends over 15 amino acids. V dropped 7 bases and J dropped 3 bases, with 15 bases sitting between them. Germline CDR1 is MDHEN and CDR2 is SYDVKM. CDR3 loop: CASINRQRHTGELFF. The CDR3 DNA sequence: TGTGCCAGCATTAATCGACAGAGACACACCGGGGAGCTGTTTTTT.

This clonotype has ten or more counts. The rearrangement links TRBV20-1 to TRBJ1-5, with a weak D call TRBD1 (6 bases). Trimming cost V 5 bases and J 4 bases, with 15 bases left between them. From germline, CDR1 is DFQATT and CDR2 SNEGSKA (reference sequence). The CDR3 runs to 14 residues. The CDR3 sequence is CSALGPGVNQPQHF. The CDR3 DNA reads TGCAGTGCTCTTGGGCCAGGGGTAAATCAGCCCCAGCATTTT.

A remark on this clonotype: Possible read error: a much larger clone is one base away. V is TRBV30 and J is TRBJ2-1, with D possibly matching TRBD1 (5 bases). There are 11 residues in the CDR3. CDR1 GTSNPN and CDR2 SVGIG come from the germline V gene (reference sequence). V was shortened by 3 bases and J by 10 bases, with 10 bases between the two germline ends. The CDR3, as DNA: TGTGCCTGGAGCCAGGGTTACGAGCAGTTCTTC. Protein product: CAWSQGYEQFF.